Here is one T cell receptor beta chain with its context. A junction boundary mismatches the germline segment, possibly from a read error. Authors' processing steps: Estimation of nucleated cell counts relied on the amplification of reference gene primers. Here immunoSEQ multiplex PCR was the method, and the copy in TCRdb shows in-frame clones only, minus some. The DNA gave D and trimming, while V, J and clone size come from that table. Altogether 250,000 to 300,000 clones are present, 86% being singletons, with the ten largest covering 15% to 18%. These data are taken from a study of blood T cell repertoires in COVID-19. Participants had their cohort set by participant-reported clinical history. Per the germline V gene, CDR1 is SEHNR and CDR2 is FQNEAQ (reference sequence). This CDR3 has 14 amino acids.

V usage is TRBV7-9 and J usage is TRBJ2-5; 8 bases are shared with TRBD2. The sample taken for sequencing was PBMCs or T cells enriched from blood (not recorded which). The sequence was collected from a man aged 18 to 29 who had recovered from COVID-19. The DNA of the CDR3 is TGTTCCAGCAGCCCACGGGGGGGCGAAGAGACCCAGTACTTC. Amino acid sequence: CSSSPRGGEETQYF.